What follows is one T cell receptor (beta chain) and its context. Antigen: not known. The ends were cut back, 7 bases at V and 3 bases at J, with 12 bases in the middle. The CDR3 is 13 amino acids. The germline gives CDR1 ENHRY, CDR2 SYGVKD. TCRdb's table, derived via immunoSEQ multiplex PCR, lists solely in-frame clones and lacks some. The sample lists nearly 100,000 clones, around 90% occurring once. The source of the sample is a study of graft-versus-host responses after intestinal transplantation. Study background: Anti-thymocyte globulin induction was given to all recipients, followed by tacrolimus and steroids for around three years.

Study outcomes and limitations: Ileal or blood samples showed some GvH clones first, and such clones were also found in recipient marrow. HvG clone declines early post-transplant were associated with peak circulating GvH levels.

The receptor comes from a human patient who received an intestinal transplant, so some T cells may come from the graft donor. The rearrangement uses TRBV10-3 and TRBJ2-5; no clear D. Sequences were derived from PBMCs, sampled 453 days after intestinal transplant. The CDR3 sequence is CAITNGREETQYF. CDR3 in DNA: TGTGCCATCACCAACGGACGAGAAGAGACCCAGTACTTC.